This T cell receptor (beta chain) was documented in a study of blood T cells in healthy people across ages. This clonotype was seen many times. A second PCR of about 7 to 12 cycles used a sample-barcoded 5' primer and a J-beta primer mix. TCRdb called the 5' RACE reads again in MiXCR, with one record for every CDR3 protein. Of roughly 1.7 million distinct CDR3 sequences detected, about 35% appear once; the ten largest clones hold roughly 10%. CDR1 and CDR2 (germline): SGDLS, YYNGEE. The CDR3 is made up of 14 amino acids. V shed 4 bases and J shed 4 bases, with 11 bases lying between them. The sequenced sample was blood. This sequence joins TRBV9 and TRBJ1-4; D call uncertain. The sequence was collected from a woman aged 30 to 39 in good health. The CDR3 reads CASSRTDFNEKLFF. The CDR3, as DNA: TGTGCCAGCAGCCGTACCGACTTTAATGAAAAACTGTTTTTT.